This T cell receptor (beta chain) was identified during a study of spatial heterogeneity in lung cancer. The time point here: blood at routine non-recurrence follow-up after resection. Unsorted tumor, nontumor lung tissue or cryopreserved PBMC supplied the whole RNA. All TCR cDNA molecules were individually tagged with a unique molecular identifier. TCRdb passed the 5' RACE reads through MiXCR, listing each CDR3 protein once. The table lists around 120,000 distinct CDR3 sequences, 9% to 15% of them singletons, with 15% to 20% in the top ten. This clonotype was recorded many times. This TCR was sampled from a male donor with early-stage non-small cell lung cancer. The sample here was PBMCs, taken at follow-up.

The CDR3, as DNA: TGCGCCAGCAGCTCCCTTCAGAGCTCCTATAATTCACCCCTCCACTTT. This codes for CASSSLQSSYNSPLHF. The J gene is TRBJ1-6, the V gene TRBV5-1; the D is unclear. V lost 3 bases and J 0 bases, leaving 10 bases between the germline ends. Germline V CDR1 and CDR2: SGHRS, YFSETQ. CDR3 length equals 16 residues.